This T cell receptor beta chain was recovered during a study of early T cells in non-severe SARS-CoV-2 infection. Study-wide points: Clonotype matching in VDJdb favored anti-spike CD8 responses and did not capture private and CD4 specificities.

This clonotype has at least ten counts. What it binds is not known. Germline assignment: CDR1 MDHEN and CDR2 SYDVKM. Trimming left V 7 bases short and J 9 bases short, with 13 bases between. The CDR3 totals 12 residues. The protocol attached unique molecular identifiers to individual cDNA molecules. TCRdb ran MiXCR on the 5' RACE reads and lists one entry per CDR3 protein. The sample holds roughly 50,000 distinct CDR3 sequences; 6.2% are singletons and the top ten take about 7%. This chain links TRBV28 with TRBJ2-1; D is undetermined. Material: whole blood, obtained at baseline. This TCR derives from an adult who was a healthcare worker with PCR-confirmed SARS-CoV-2 infection or an uninfected control (not recorded which). CDR3 sequence: CASNSRASEQFF. DNA of the CDR3: TGTGCCAGCAATAGCCGGGCCAGTGAGCAGTTCTTC.